This T cell receptor beta chain was retrieved from a study of T cells after yellow fever vaccination. Study-wide context: The fractions with low cell numbers were processed using SMART-Seq v4 Ultra Low Input. Notes on the study in general: At under 98% for CD4 and 70% to 90% for CD8, most primary-vaccination clones showed up again after the booster.

The ends lost 3 bases at V and 6 bases at J; junction bases unmatched: 8. There are 16 residues in the CDR3. Germline V gene lookup returns CDR1 SGHRS and CDR2 YFSETQ. One entry per CDR3 protein results from TCRdb running MiXCR on the 5' RACE reads. Here the sample spans under 550,000 distinct CDR3 sequences, just over 20% being singletons. This clonotype was counted between two and nine times. Antigen: not known. The starting material was PBMCs, obtained roughly 20 days after the first yellow fever vaccination. The V call is TRBV5-1, the J call TRBJ2-1; 11 bases fit TRBD2. The clonotype comes from a man in his late teens or twenties who received the YFV17D yellow fever vaccine. The CDR3 region has the DNA TGCGCCAGCAGCTCCCTACCGGGACTAGCGGCCAATGAGCAGTTCTTC. This gives the protein CASSSLPGLAANEQFF. The whole variable domain, filled in from reference TRBV5-1 and TRBJ2-1, reads KAGVTQTPRYLIKTRGQQVTLSCSPISGHRSVSWYQQTPGQGLQFLFEYFSETQRNKGNFPGRFSGRQFSNSRSEMNVSTLELGDSALYLCASSSLPGLAANEQFFGPGTRLTVL.